Listed below are T cell receptor beta chains from one sample, sequenced in a study of breast tumors, draining lymph nodes, adjacent tissues. TCRdb analysed the multiplex PCR reads with MiXCR anew, one entry per CDR3 protein. The data hold about 200,000 distinct CDR3 sequences, with around 33% observed a single time. Source material: axillary lymph node tissue. These receptors were taken from a female donor with breast cancer. Some clones in this sample may be carry-over from other donors' samples. The CDR3 runs from the conserved cysteine through the conserved F or W. Each record gives: CDR3 DNA, CDR3 protein, D gene, clone size, V gene, J gene. A D gene is named only where the DNA matches it firmly. The size entry is marked missing in some rows and otherwise reads once, few, many or a size class.

CDR3 DNA: TGCAGTGCTAGATCGGGACTAGCGGGGACGAGCACAGATACGCAGTATTTT
CDR3 protein: CSARSGLAGTSTDTQYF
D gene: TRBD2
clone size: many
V gene: TRBV20-1
J gene: TRBJ2-3

CDR3 DNA: TGTGCCAGCAGACCACCCCTAGCGGGTTTAAATACGCAGTATTTT
CDR3 protein: CASRPPLAGLNTQYF
D gene: TRBD2
clone size: many
V gene: TRBV7-8
J gene: TRBJ2-3

CDR3 DNA: TGTGCCAGCAGTTTACAGGACAGGCCAAACTATGGCTACACCTTC
CDR3 protein: CASSLQDRPNYGYTF
D gene: TRBD1
clone size: many
V gene: TRBV12-3/TRBV12-4
J gene: TRBJ1-2

CDR3 DNA: TGTGCCAGCAGCCTTTTAGGTGCGGGAGGGGAGACCCAGTACTTC
CDR3 protein: CASSLLGAGGETQYF
D gene: TRBD2
clone size: many
V gene: TRBV7-2
J gene: TRBJ2-5

CDR3 DNA: TGTGCCTGGAGTGTGGCGTTGCCTAGCTCCTACAATGAGCAGTTCTTC
CDR3 protein: CAWSVALPSSYNEQFF
D gene: NA
clone size: NA
V gene: TRBV30
J gene: TRBJ2-1

CDR3 DNA: TGCAGCGTTTTTGCCAGCCGAGGGGGTAATGAAAAACTGTTTTTT
CDR3 protein: CSVFASRGGNEKLFF
D gene: NA
clone size: NA
V gene: TRBV29-1
J gene: TRBJ1-4

CDR3 DNA: TGTGCCAGCAGCTTGCGCCGGGACAGGGCCTACGAGCAGTACTTC
CDR3 protein: CASSLRRDRAYEQYF
D gene: TRBD1
clone size: many
V gene: TRBV5-5
J gene: TRBJ2-7

CDR3 DNA: TGCAGTGCTAGAGATTTCACTAGCGGGAGTACCGGGGAGCTGTTTTTT
CDR3 protein: CSARDFTSGSTGELFF
D gene: TRBD2
clone size: many
V gene: TRBV20-1
J gene: TRBJ2-2

CDR3 DNA: TGTGCCAGCAGGCTCACTAGTTCAGATACGCAGTATTTT
CDR3 protein: CASRLTSSDTQYF
D gene: NA
clone size: many
V gene: TRBV12-3/TRBV12-4
J gene: TRBJ2-3

CDR3 DNA: TGTGCCAGCAGTGTGGGCCCCGGGACAGGGTCTGGCTACACCTTC
CDR3 protein: CASSVGPGTGSGYTF
D gene: TRBD1
clone size: NA
V gene: TRBV6-1
J gene: TRBJ1-2

CDR3 DNA: TGCGCCAGCAGCTTGGCGGCCCGGGGCTCCTACGAGCAGTACTTC
CDR3 protein: CASSLAARGSYEQYF
D gene: NA
clone size: NA
V gene: TRBV5-1
J gene: TRBJ2-7

CDR3 DNA: TGTGCCAGCAGCTTAGGGGTAGCGGGGGGGGATGAGCAGTTCTTC
CDR3 protein: CASSLGVAGGDEQFF
D gene: TRBD2
clone size: NA
V gene: TRBV7-2
J gene: TRBJ2-1

CDR3 DNA: TGCGCCAGCAGCCAAGTGGGCGGGGGGGCCAAGGGCAATGAGCAGTTCTTC
CDR3 protein: CASSQVGGGAKGNEQFF
D gene: TRBD2
clone size: many
V gene: TRBV4-1
J gene: TRBJ2-1

CDR3 DNA: TGTGCCAGCTCACCAAATAGGAACAGCGACAATGAGCAGTTCTTC
CDR3 protein: CASSPNRNSDNEQFF
D gene: NA
clone size: few
V gene: TRBV18
J gene: TRBJ2-1